Below, 15 T cell receptor beta chains from the same sample are listed, as sequenced in a study of human T cells and chemical hapten exposure. Time point denoted: patch test 2, 6 weeks after DPC sensitization. The sample's treatment: therapeutic diphenylcyclopropenone sensitization with weekly scalp DPC. TCRdb ran MiXCR on the RACE reads and lists one entry per CDR3 protein. Among about 380,000 distinct CDR3 sequences, nearly 6.5% were seen once, and the ten largest hold 5% to 6%. The source was whole blood, collected in connection with sensitization to the hapten diphenylcyclopropenone (DPC). The receptors come from a woman aged 18-30 years with alopecia areata. Some clones in this sample may be carry-over from other donors' samples.

This clonotype came up a few times. The V and J genes are TRBV29-1 and TRBJ1-1, with D perhaps matching TRBD1 (6 bases). Trimming removed 7 bases at V and 0 bases at J, with 9 bases between. CDR1 is SQVTM and CDR2 is ANQGSEA in the germline V gene. The CDR3 length is 12 residues. CDR3 protein: CSAYRVNTEAFF. The DNA of the CDR3 is TGCAGCGCGTACAGGGTGAACACTGAAGCTTTCTTT.

About this clonotype itself: Being one base from a much bigger clone, this may be a read error. The chain combines TRBV7-3 with TRBJ2-5, with D possibly matching TRBD2 (6 bases). Germline V gene lookup returns CDR1 SGHTA and CDR2 FQGTGA. This CDR3 comprises 13 residues. Trimming shortened V by 5 bases and J by 7 bases, and 14 bases separated the two germline ends. Here the CDR3 DNA reads TGTGCCAGCAGCATGTCACTGGAGGGGACCCAGTACTTC. This encodes CASSMSLEGTQYF.

This clonotype turned up a few times. V and J are TRBV20-1 and TRBJ2-3; 7 bases fit TRBD2. V dropped 3 bases and J dropped 2; count of bases not matched to a gene: 8. This CDR3 region has 15 residues. The germline gives CDR1 DFQATT, CDR2 SNEGSKA (reference sequence). The CDR3 protein is CSARPGGEVTDTQYF. The CDR3 DNA sequence: TGCAGTGCTAGGCCGGGGGGTGAGGTCACAGATACGCAGTATTTT.

This clonotype was seen a few times. The chain links TRBV5-1 to TRBJ2-5; D is uncertain. The CDR3 consists of 15 residues. Germline V CDR1 and CDR2: SGHRS, YFSETQ. V was clipped by 0 bases and J by 2 bases, with 11 bases between them. The chain's CDR3 is CASSLGTAVQETQYF. The DNA for the CDR3 is TGCGCCAGCAGCTTGGGGACGGCCGTACAAGAGACCCAGTACTTC.

This clonotype was recorded a few times. This chain connects TRBV5-6 to TRBJ1-1; D gene uncertain. CDR1 and CDR2 from the germline V gene are SGHDT and YYEEEE. V lost 2 bases and J 1 base, leaving 9 bases between the germline ends. This CDR3 comprises 14 residues. The CDR3 loop reads CASSFLGSNTEAFF. The CDR3 DNA follows: TGTGCCAGCAGCTTTCTGGGTTCGAACACTGAAGCTTTCTTT.

This clonotype was found many times. The gene calls are TRBV6-1 and TRBJ1-5; the D is unclear. Germline CDR1 and CDR2: MNHNS and SASEGT. The CDR3 runs 15 residues. V lost 4 bases, J lost 2 bases, and 12 bases lay in between. CDR3 sequence: CASSVGGARNQPQHF. DNA for the CDR3: TGTGCCAGCAGTGTCGGAGGCGCTCGCAATCAGCCCCAGCATTTT.

This clonotype was observed a few times. CDR3 sequence: CSARPTTGFSYEQYF. CDR3 DNA: TGCAGTGCTAGACCTACGACAGGGTTCTCCTACGAGCAGTACTTC. The V gene is TRBV20-1, the J gene TRBJ2-7, with 7 positions matching TRBD1. J lost 0 bases, V lost 2 bases, and 7 bases had no gene match. From germline, CDR1 is DFQATT and CDR2 SNEGSKA (reference sequence). The CDR3 covers 15 residues.

At least ten counts were recorded for this clonotype. V and J are TRBV6-5 and TRBJ1-1; D gene ambiguous. V was cut by 0 bases and J by 3 bases, with 5 bases left in between. The CDR3 is 13 amino acids. Per the germline V gene, CDR1 is MNHEY and CDR2 is SVGAGI. The CDR3 sequence is CASSYSRHTEAFF. The CDR3 region has the DNA TGTGCCAGCAGTTACTCCCGCCACACTGAAGCTTTCTTT.

This clonotype has only a few counts. The chain joins TRBV6-5 to TRBJ1-1, with 7 nucleotides matching TRBD1. Germline assignment: CDR1 MNHEY and CDR2 SVGAGI. Trimming took 5 bases from V and 5 from J; bases not matched to a gene: 8. The CDR3 is 14 amino acids. For the CDR3, the DNA is TGTGCCAGCAGTCCCGACAGGGAAAGAACTGAAGCTTTCTTT. Protein product: CASSPDRERTEAFF.

This clonotype was recorded a few times. This chain links TRBV18 with TRBJ2-5; 12 bases are a match to TRBD2. There are 16 residues in the CDR3. Germline-derived CDR1 and CDR2 are KGHSH and LQKENI. Unmatched junction bases numbered 9, after V lost 6 bases and J lost 4 bases. CDR3: CASSRDLAGGPETQYF. In DNA, the CDR3 is TGTGCCAGCTCCCGCGACCTAGCGGGGGGGCCAGAGACCCAGTACTTC.

The CDR3 spells CASSLFGRGQIDNEQFF. The CDR3 DNA is TGTGCCAGCAGTTTATTTGGCAGGGGGCAGATTGACAATGAGCAGTTCTTC. The chain recombines TRBV28 with TRBJ2-1; 8 nucleotides match TRBD1. The germline V gene encodes CDR1 MDHEN and CDR2 SYDVKM. The CDR3 totals 17 residues. V lost 1 base, J lost 5 bases, and 10 bases stayed unmatched.

The table lists this clonotype with a few counts. V is TRBV12-3 or TRBV12-4 and J is TRBJ2-3; TRBD2 aligns across 15 bases. V shed 3 bases and J 0 bases; nucleotides not matched to a gene: 7. There are 19 residues in the CDR3. The CDR3, as DNA: TGTGCCAGCAGTTTTCCGGGACTAGCGGGGGGTACTAGCACAGATACGCAGTATTTT. Its protein is CASSFPGLAGGTSTDTQYF.

This clonotype was detected many times. The chain uses TRBV3-1 and TRBJ1-4; TRBD1 agrees at 9 bases. Germline-derived CDR1 and CDR2 are LGHDT and YNNKEL (reference sequence). Unmatched junction bases numbered 8, after V lost 4 bases and J lost 5 bases. This CDR3 spans 16 amino acids. Here the CDR3 DNA reads TGTGCCAGCAGCCCTACAGGGGGCGGACGCAATGAAAAACTGTTTTTT. Encoded protein: CASSPTGGGRNEKLFF.

This clonotype was picked up many times. V gene TRBV20-1 combines with J gene TRBJ1-1; TRBD1 might be the D (5 bases). Germline V gene lookup returns CDR1 DFQATT and CDR2 SNEGSKA (reference sequence). The CDR3 spans 13 residues. The ends were cut back, 1 base at V and 4 bases at J, with 10 bases in the middle. The CDR3 reads CSARADGTTEAFF. CDR3 sequence (DNA): TGCAGTGCTAGAGCCGATGGGACCACTGAAGCTTTCTTT.

The genes are TRBV4-3 and TRBJ2-7; 9 bases are a match to TRBD1. V lost 0 bases and J lost 5; bases outside the gene matches: 8. There are 16 residues in the CDR3. Germline V CDR1 and CDR2: LGHNA, YSLEER. CDR3 DNA sequence: TGCGCCAGCAGCCAAGATAATAGGGACAGGGTCAACGAGCAGTACTTC. Its translation: CASSQDNRDRVNEQYF.